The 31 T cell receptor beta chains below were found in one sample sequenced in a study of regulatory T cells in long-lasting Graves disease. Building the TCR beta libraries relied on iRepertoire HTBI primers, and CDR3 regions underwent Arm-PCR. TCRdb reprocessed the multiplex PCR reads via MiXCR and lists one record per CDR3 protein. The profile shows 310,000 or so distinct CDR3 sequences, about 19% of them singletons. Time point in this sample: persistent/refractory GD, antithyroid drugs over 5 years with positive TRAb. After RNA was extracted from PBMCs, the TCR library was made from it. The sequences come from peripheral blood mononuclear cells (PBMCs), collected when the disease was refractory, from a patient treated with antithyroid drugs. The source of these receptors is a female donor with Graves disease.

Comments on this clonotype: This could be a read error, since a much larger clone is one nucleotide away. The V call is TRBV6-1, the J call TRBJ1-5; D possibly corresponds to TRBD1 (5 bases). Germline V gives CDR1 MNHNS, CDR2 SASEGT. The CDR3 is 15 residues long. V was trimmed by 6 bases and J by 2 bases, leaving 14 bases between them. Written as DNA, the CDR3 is TGTGCCAGCAGAAAGAGAGGGGCGGGCAATCAGCCCCAGCATTTT. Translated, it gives CASRKRGAGNQPQHF.

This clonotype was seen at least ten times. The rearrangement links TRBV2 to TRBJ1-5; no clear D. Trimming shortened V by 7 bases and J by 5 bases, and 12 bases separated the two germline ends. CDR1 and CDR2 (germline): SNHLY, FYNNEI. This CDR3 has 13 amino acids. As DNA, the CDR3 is TGTGCCAGCACTCGGGCGGGCTATCAGCCCCAGCATTTT. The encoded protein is CASTRAGYQPQHF.

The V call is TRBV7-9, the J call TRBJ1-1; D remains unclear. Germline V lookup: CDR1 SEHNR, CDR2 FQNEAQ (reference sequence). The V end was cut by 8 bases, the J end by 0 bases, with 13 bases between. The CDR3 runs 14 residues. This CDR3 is CASQIEGLNTEAFF. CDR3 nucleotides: TGTGCCAGCCAAATCGAGGGCTTGAACACTGAAGCTTTCTTT.

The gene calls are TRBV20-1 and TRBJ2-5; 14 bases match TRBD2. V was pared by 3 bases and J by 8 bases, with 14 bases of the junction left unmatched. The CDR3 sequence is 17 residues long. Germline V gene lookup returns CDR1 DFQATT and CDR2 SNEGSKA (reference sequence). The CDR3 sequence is CSASEIRGLAGGKTQYF. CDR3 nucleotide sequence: TGCAGTGCTAGCGAGATACGAGGACTAGCGGGAGGTAAAACCCAGTACTTC.

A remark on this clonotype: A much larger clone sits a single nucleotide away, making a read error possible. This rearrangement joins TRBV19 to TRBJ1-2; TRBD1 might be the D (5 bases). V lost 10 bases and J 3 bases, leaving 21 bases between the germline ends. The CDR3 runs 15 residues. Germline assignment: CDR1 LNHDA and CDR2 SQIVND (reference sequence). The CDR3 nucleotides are TGTGCCACCACCCCCACCACAGGAGGATACTATGGCTACACCTTC. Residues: CATTPTTGGYYGYTF. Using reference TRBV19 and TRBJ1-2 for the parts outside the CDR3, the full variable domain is DGGITQSPKYLFRKEGQNVTLSCEQNLNHDAMYWYRQDPGQGLRLIYYSQIVNDFQKGDIAEGYSVSREKKESFPLTVTSAQKNPTAFYLCATTPTTGGYYGYTFGSGTRLTVV.

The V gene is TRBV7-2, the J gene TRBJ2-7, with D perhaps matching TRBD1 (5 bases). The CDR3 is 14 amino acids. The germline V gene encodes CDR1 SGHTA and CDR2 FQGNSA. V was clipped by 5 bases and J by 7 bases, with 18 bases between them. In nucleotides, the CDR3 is TGTGCCAGCAGCCCCATTCAACAGGATAGGGAGCAGTACTTC. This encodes CASSPIQQDREQYF.

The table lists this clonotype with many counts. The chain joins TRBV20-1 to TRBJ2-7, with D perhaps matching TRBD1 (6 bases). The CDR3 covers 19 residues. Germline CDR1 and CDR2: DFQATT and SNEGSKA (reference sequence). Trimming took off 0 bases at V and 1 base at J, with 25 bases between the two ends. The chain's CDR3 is CSARDPGQPRLWSSYEQYF. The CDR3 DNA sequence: TGCAGTGCTAGAGATCCTGGACAGCCCCGGTTATGGTCGTCCTACGAGCAGTACTTC.

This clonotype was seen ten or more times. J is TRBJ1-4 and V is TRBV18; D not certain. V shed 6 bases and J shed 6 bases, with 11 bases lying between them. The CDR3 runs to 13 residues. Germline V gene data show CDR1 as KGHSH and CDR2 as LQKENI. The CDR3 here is CASSRAPDEKLFF. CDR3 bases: TGTGCCAGCTCGAGGGCGCCCGATGAAAAACTGTTTTTT.

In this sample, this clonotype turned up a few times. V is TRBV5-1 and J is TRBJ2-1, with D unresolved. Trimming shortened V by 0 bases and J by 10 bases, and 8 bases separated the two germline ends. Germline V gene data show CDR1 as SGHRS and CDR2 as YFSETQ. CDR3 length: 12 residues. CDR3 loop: CASSLVSFEQFF. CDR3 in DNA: TGCGCCAGCAGCTTGGTTAGCTTCGAGCAGTTCTTC. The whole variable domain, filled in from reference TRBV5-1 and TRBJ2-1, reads KAGVTQTPRYLIKTRGQQVTLSCSPISGHRSVSWYQQTPGQGLQFLFEYFSETQRNKGNFPGRFSGRQFSNSRSEMNVSTLELGDSALYLCASSLVSFEQFFGPGTRLTVL.

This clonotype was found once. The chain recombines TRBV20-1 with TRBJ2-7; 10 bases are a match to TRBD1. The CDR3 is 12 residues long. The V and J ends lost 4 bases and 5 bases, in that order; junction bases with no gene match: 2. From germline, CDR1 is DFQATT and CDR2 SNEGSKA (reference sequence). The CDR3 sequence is CSATDRGDEQYF. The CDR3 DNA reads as TGCAGTGCTACGGACAGGGGGGACGAGCAGTACTTC.

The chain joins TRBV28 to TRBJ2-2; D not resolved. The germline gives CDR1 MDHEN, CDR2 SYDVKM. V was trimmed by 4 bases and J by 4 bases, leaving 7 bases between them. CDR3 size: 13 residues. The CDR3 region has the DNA TGTGCCAGCAGTTGGTGGTCCACCGGGGAGCTGTTTTTT. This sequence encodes CASSWWSTGELFF.

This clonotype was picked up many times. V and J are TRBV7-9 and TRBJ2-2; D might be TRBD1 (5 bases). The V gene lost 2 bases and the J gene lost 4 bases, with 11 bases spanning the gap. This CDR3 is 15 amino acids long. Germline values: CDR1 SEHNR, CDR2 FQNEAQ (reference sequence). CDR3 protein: CASSLSRVGTGELFF. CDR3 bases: TGTGCCAGCAGCTTATCCAGGGTTGGCACCGGGGAGCTGTTTTTT. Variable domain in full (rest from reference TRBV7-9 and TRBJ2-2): DTGVSQNPRHKITKRGQNVTFRCDPISEHNRLYWYRQTLGQGPEFLTYFQNEAQLEKSRLLSDRFSAERPKGSFSTLEIQRTEQGDSAMYLCASSLSRVGTGELFFGEGSRLTVL.

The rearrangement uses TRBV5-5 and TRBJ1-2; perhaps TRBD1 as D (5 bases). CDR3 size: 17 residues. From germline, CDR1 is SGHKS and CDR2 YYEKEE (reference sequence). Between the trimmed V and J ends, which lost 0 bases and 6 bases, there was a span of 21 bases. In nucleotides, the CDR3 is TGTGCCAGCAGCTTGGCGTCGTGGGGCCGCCTGGGCAATGGCTACACCTTC. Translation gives CASSLASWGRLGNGYTF.

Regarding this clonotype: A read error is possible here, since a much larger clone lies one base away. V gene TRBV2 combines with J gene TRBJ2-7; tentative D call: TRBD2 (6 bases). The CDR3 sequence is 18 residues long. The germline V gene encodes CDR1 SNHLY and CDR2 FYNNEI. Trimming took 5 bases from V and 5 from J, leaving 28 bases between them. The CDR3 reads CASSTRFYREKTPHEQYF. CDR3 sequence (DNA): TGTGCCAGCAGTACCCGATTTTATCGGGAGAAGACTCCCCACGAGCAGTACTTC.

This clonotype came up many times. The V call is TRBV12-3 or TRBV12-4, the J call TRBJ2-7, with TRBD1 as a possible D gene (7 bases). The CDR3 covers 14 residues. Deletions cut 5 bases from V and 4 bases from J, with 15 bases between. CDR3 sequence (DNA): TGTGCCAGCAGTCCGGCAGGGGGGTGGTACGAGCAGTACTTC. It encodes CASSPAGGWYEQYF.

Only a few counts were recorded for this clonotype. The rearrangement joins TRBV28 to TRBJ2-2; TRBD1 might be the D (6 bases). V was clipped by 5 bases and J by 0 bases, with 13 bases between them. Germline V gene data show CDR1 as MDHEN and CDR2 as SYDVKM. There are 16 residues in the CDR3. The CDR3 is CASSTMTGPNTGELFF. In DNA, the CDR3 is TGTGCCAGCAGTACCATGACAGGCCCGAACACCGGGGAGCTGTTTTTT. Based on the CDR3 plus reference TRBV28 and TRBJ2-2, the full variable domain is DVKVTQSSRYLVKRTGEKVFLECVQDMDHENMFWYRQDPGLGLRLIYFSYDVKMKEKGDIPEGYSVSREKKERFSLILESASTNQTSMYLCASSTMTGPNTGELFFGEGSRLTVL.

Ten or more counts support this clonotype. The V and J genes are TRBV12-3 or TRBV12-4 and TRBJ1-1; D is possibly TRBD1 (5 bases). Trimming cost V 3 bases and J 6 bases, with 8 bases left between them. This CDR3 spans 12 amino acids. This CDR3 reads CASSLGTPEAFF. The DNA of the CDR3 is TGTGCCAGCAGTTTGGGGACCCCTGAAGCTTTCTTT.

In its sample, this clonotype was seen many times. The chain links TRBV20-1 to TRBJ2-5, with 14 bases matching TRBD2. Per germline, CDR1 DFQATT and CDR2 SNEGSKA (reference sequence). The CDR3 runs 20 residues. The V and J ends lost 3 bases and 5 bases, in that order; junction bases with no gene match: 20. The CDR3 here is CSARALGTSGRPRSGETQYF. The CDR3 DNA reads TGCAGTGCTAGGGCACTCGGGACTAGCGGGAGACCACGCTCTGGGGAGACCCAGTACTTC.

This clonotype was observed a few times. The CDR3, as DNA: TGCGCCAGCAGCCCCTTGGGAGGGCACACCGTTAATTCACCCCTCCACTTT. It specifies CASSPLGGHTVNSPLHF. The chain joins TRBV5-1 to TRBJ1-6; D is unclear. The germline V gene has CDR1 SGHRS and CDR2 YFSETQ. The V end was cut by 4 bases, the J end by 6 bases, with 20 bases between. The CDR3 runs 17 residues.

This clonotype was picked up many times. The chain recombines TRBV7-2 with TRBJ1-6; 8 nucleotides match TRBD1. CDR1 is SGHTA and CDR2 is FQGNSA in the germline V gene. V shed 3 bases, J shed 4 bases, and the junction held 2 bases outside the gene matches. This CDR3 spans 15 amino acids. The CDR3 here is CASSFQGAYNSPLHF. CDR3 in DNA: TGTGCCAGCAGCTTCCAGGGGGCGTATAATTCACCCCTCCACTTT.

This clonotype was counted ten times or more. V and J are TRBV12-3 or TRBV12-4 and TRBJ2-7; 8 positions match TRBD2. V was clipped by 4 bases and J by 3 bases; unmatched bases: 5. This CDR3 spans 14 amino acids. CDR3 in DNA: TGTGCCAGCAGTTCGGGAAGCGGGAGCTACGAGCAGTACTTC. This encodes CASSSGSGSYEQYF.

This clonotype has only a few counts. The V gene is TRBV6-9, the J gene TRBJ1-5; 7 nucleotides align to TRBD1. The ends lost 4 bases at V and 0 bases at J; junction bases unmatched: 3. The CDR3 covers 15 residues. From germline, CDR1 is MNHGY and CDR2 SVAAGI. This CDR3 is CASSSSGGSNQPQHF. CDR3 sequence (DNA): TGTGCCAGCAGTTCTTCAGGGGGTAGCAATCAGCCCCAGCATTTT.

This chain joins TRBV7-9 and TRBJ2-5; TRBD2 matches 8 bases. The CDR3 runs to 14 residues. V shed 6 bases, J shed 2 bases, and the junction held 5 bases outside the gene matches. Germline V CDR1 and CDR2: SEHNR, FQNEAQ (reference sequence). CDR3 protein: CASRTLADQETQYF. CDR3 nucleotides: TGTGCCAGCAGAACACTAGCGGATCAAGAGACCCAGTACTTC.

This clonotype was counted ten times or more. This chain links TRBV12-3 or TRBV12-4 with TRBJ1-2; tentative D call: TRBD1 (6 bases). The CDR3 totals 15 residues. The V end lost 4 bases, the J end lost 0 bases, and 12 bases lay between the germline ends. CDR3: CASSSGTRTNYGYTF. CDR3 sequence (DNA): TGTGCCAGCAGTTCCGGGACAAGGACTAACTATGGCTACACCTTC.

The chain's CDR3 is CSVPQSGIPEAFF. In nucleotides, the CDR3 is TGCAGCGTTCCTCAATCAGGGATTCCTGAAGCTTTCTTT. This chain uses TRBV29-1 with TRBJ1-1; D is perhaps TRBD1 (5 bases). Germline CDR1 SQVTM, CDR2 ANQGSEA. The CDR3 runs to 13 residues. V lost 5 bases and J lost 6, with 16 bases in between.

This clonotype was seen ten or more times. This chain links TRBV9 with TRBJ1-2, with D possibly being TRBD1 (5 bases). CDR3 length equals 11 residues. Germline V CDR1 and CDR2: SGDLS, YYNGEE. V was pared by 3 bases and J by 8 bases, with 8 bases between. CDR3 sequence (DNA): TGTGCCAGCAGCGGGACACCCGGCTACACCTTC. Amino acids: CASSGTPGYTF.

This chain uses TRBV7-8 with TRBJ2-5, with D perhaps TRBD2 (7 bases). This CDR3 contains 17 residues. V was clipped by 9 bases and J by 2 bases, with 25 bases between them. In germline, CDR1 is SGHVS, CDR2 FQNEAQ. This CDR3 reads CASYSRRGAPLQETQYF. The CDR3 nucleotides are TGTGCCAGTTATTCACGACGGGGGGCGCCCCTTCAAGAGACCCAGTACTTC. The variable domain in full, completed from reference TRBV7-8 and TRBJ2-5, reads GAGVSQSPRYKVAKRGQDVALRCDPISGHVSLFWYQQALGQGPEFLTYFQNEAQLDKSGLPSDRFFAERPEGSVSTLKIQRTQQEDSAVYLCASYSRRGAPLQETQYFGPGTRLLVL.

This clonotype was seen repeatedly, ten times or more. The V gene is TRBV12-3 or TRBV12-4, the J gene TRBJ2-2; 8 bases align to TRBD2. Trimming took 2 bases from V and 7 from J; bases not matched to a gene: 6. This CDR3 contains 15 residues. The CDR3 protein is CASSLREGTDGELFF. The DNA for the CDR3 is TGTGCCAGCAGTTTACGGGAGGGAACAGACGGGGAGCTGTTTTTT.

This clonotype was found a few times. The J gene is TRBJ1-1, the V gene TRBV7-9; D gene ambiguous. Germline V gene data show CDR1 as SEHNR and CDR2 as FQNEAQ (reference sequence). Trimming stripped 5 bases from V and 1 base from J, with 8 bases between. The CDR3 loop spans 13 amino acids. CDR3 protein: CASSHLGNTEAFF. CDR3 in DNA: TGTGCCAGCAGCCACCTCGGGAACACTGAAGCTTTCTTT.

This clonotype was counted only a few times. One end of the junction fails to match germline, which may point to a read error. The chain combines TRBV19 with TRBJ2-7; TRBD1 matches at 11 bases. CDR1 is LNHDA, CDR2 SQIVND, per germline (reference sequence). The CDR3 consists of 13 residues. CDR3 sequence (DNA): TGTGCCAGTAGGGGACAGGGGGTCTACGAGCAGCACTTC. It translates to CASRGQGVYEQHF. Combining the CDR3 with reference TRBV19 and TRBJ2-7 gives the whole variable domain DGGITQSPKYLFRKEGQNVTLSCEQNLNHDAMYWYRQDPGQGLRLIYYSQIVNDFQKGDIAEGYSVSREKKESFPLTVTSAQKNPTAFYLCASRGQGVYEQHFGPGTRLTVT.

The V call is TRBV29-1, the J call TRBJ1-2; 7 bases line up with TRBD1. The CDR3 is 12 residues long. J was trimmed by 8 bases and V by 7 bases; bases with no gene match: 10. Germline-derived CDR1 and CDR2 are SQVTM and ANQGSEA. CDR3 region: CSAARQGDGYTF. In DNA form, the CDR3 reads TGCAGCGCCGCCCGACAGGGTGACGGCTACACCTTC.